The T cell receptor (beta chain) described here comes from a study of blood T cell repertoires in COVID-19. Germline V gives CDR1 GTSNPN, CDR2 SVGIG (reference sequence). This CDR3 region has 14 residues. Trimming pared 3 bases from V and 10 bases from J, leaving 21 bases between. Clones were sequenced by immunoSEQ multiplex PCR, and TCRdb holds only the in-frame ones, with some missing. The profile covers some 74,000 clones, with roughly 80% appearing a single time and 9.5% to 15% taken by the ten largest. The sequenced sample consisted of peripheral blood. V is TRBV30 and J is TRBJ1-1; D call uncertain. This receptor was identified in a human donor in a cohort sampled during active COVID-19. The CDR3 DNA reads TGTGCCTGGAGCATGGCGGACGCCGCTGGAGGAGCTTTCTTT. Translating it yields CAWSMADAAGGAFF.